One and the same sample provided the 31 T cell receptor beta chains below, sequenced in a study of cytomegalovirus exposure and HLA in healthy donors. Clones were read by immunoSEQ multiplex PCR, and TCRdb kept only the in-frame ones, dropping some. This sample has some 61,000 clones, with approximately 97% found just once. Material for sequencing was PBMCs. The receptors come from a woman under 30 in good health and CMV-seropositive.

The rearrangement joins TRBV2 to TRBJ2-5; 12 bases are a match to TRBD2. The V and J ends lost 7 bases and 5 bases, in that order; junction bases with no gene match: 14. CDR3 length equals 17 residues. Germline V gene sequence: CDR1 SNHLY, CDR2 FYNNEI. CDR3 residues: CASTSERLAGGVETQYF. In DNA, the CDR3 is TGTGCCAGCACCTCTGAGAGGCTAGCGGGGGGGGTGGAGACCCAGTACTTC.

The chain has TRBV6-5 and TRBJ2-1, with a tentative D call TRBD1 (5 bases). Trimming removed 5 bases from V and 10 bases from J, with 12 bases in between. Looked up from germline, CDR1 is MNHEY and CDR2 is SVGAGI. The CDR3 is 12 residues long. DNA for the CDR3: TGTGCCAGCAGTCGCCGAACAGGCGAGCAGTTCTTC. Protein: CASSRRTGEQFF.

The chain carries TRBV6-5 and TRBJ2-3; TRBD2 agrees at 11 bases. CDR3 length: 15 amino acids. Germline trimming cut 8 bases from V and 4 bases from J; bases unmatched to any gene: 8. CDR1 and CDR2 (germline): MNHEY, SVGAGI. Here the CDR3 DNA reads TGTGCCAGCCGAACTAGCGGGAGTCCTTCAGATACGCAGTATTTT. It codes for CASRTSGSPSDTQYF.

This chain connects TRBV6-1 to TRBJ2-7; no reliable D call. CDR3 length: 13 residues. CDR1 and CDR2 from the germline V gene are MNHNS and SASEGT. The V and J ends lost 2 bases and 6 bases respectively, with 11 bases between them. The CDR3 region is CASSENWQFEQYF. The CDR3 DNA reads TGTGCCAGCAGTGAAAATTGGCAGTTCGAGCAGTACTTC.

V gene TRBV27 combines with J gene TRBJ2-7, with no clear D. Trimming removed 3 bases at V and 2 bases at J, with 11 bases between. Germline V CDR1 and CDR2: MNHEY, SMNVEV (reference sequence). CDR3 length equals 14 residues. Here the CDR3 DNA reads TGTGCCAGCAGTTTGAATCGAGCTACCTACGAGCAGTACTTC. This encodes CASSLNRATYEQYF.

This rearrangement joins TRBV19 to TRBJ2-3, with 11 bases fitting TRBD2. In germline, CDR1 is LNHDA, CDR2 SQIVND (reference sequence). J gave up 0 bases and V 4 bases, and 6 bases lay outside the gene matches. The CDR3 has 17 residues. The CDR3 nucleotides are TGTGCCAGTAGTACGACTAGCGGGACGACTAGCACAGATACGCAGTATTTT. Amino acid sequence: CASSTTSGTTSTDTQYF.

V is TRBV7-9 and J is TRBJ2-7; 13 bases align to TRBD2. Trimming at V came to 5 bases and at J to 6 bases, leaving 7 bases not matched to a gene. Germline assignment: CDR1 SEHNR and CDR2 FQNEAQ (reference sequence). This CDR3 contains 15 residues. The CDR3 region has the DNA TGTGCCAGCAGCCCGACTAGCGGGAGGCTCGGCGAGCAGTACTTC. Translated: CASSPTSGRLGEQYF.

The chain carries TRBV6-1 and TRBJ2-3; 7 positions agree with TRBD1. CDR3 length equals 15 residues. Germline CDR1 and CDR2: MNHNS and SASEGT. With V trimmed by 0 bases and J by 5 bases, 5 bases remained unmatched. The CDR3 region is CASSEAGTVGDTQYF. The CDR3 nucleotides are TGTGCCAGCAGTGAAGCTGGGACAGTAGGAGATACGCAGTATTTT.

The chain recombines TRBV4-1 with TRBJ2-7; tentatively, D is TRBD2 (5 bases). Germline-derived CDR1 and CDR2 are MGHRA and YSYEKL. V was trimmed by 1 base and J by 3 bases, leaving 10 bases between them. The CDR3 sequence is 14 residues long. The CDR3 DNA reads TGCGCCAGCAGCCAAGCCAGCGGCTACTACGAGCAGTACTTC. Translated, it gives CASSQASGYYEQYF.

The rearrangement links TRBV9 to TRBJ1-1; no clear D gene. The CDR3 has 13 amino acids. V lost 0 bases, J lost 5 bases, and 8 bases lay in between. Germline-derived CDR1 and CDR2 are SGDLS and YYNGEE. CDR3 amino acids: CASSVGERTEAFF. CDR3 nucleotides: TGTGCCAGCAGCGTAGGGGAGAGGACTGAAGCTTTCTTT.

J is TRBJ2-7 and V is TRBV10-2; 10 positions match TRBD1. The ends lost 9 bases at V and 6 bases at J; junction bases unmatched: 8. Per germline, CDR1 WSHSY and CDR2 SAAADI. The CDR3 sequence is 13 residues long. The CDR3 here is CASAQGQGIEQYF. CDR3 nucleotides: TGCGCCAGTGCTCAGGGACAGGGGATCGAGCAGTACTTC.

V usage is TRBV27 and J usage is TRBJ2-2, with 13 bases that match TRBD2. Trimming cost V 2 bases and J 2 bases; bases outside gene matches: 5. CDR3 size: 18 residues. Germline V gene lookup returns CDR1 MNHEY and CDR2 SMNVEV (reference sequence). The CDR3 here is CASSLTRTSGSNTGELFF. For the CDR3, the DNA is TGTGCCAGCAGTTTAACCCGGACTAGCGGGAGCAACACCGGGGAGCTGTTTTTT.

This clone was counted a few times. The V gene is TRBV19, the J gene TRBJ1-5; D unclear. From germline, CDR1 is LNHDA and CDR2 SQIVND (reference sequence). V lost 7 bases and J lost 5, with 9 bases in between. This CDR3 is built from 12 residues. This chain's CDR3 is CASMGRDQPQHF. CDR3 nucleotides: TGTGCCAGTATGGGGAGGGATCAGCCCCAGCATTTT. The full variable domain, rest sourced from reference TRBV19 and TRBJ1-5, is DGGITQSPKYLFRKEGQNVTLSCEQNLNHDAMYWYRQDPGQGLRLIYYSQIVNDFQKGDIAEGYSVSREKKESFPLTVTSAQKNPTAFYLCASMGRDQPQHFGDGTRLSIL.

The chain recombines TRBV5-4 with TRBJ2-7; 7 bases fit TRBD1. V lost 2 bases and J lost 7; bases outside the gene matches: 12. Germline lookup yields CDR1 SGHNT and CDR2 YYREEE (reference sequence). CDR3 size: 15 residues. CDR3 bases: TGTGCCAGCAGCTTAAACAGGGGCCATTCGGGGGAGCAGTACTTC. Translation: CASSLNRGHSGEQYF.

This rearrangement joins TRBV6-5 to TRBJ2-7, with D possibly being TRBD1 (5 bases). The length of the CDR3 is 14 residues. The V gene's germline CDR1 is MNHEY and CDR2 SVGAGI. V was trimmed by 2 bases and J by 3 bases, leaving 11 bases between them. In DNA form, the CDR3 reads TGTGCCAGCAGTTACCGCAGGGAACTCTACGAGCAGTACTTC. Translating it yields CASSYRRELYEQYF.

The rearrangement uses TRBV18 and TRBJ1-5; D ambiguous. Trimming took off 4 bases at V and 0 bases at J, with 10 bases between the two ends. Germline CDR1 KGHSH, CDR2 LQKENI. The CDR3 is 15 amino acids. CDR3 residues: CASSLTGDSNQPQHF. CDR3 in DNA: TGTGCCAGCTCACTAACCGGTGATAGCAATCAGCCCCAGCATTTT.

V usage is TRBV7-6 and J usage is TRBJ2-7; 10 nucleotides agree with TRBD2. The CDR3 has 15 residues. V lost 4 bases, J lost 0 bases, and 3 bases stayed unmatched. Germline V lookup: CDR1 SGHVS, CDR2 FNYEAQ. CDR3 amino acids: CASSSSGGSSYEQYF. The CDR3 DNA reads TGTGCCAGCAGCTCTAGCGGGGGAAGCTCCTACGAGCAGTACTTC.

The chain uses TRBV9 and TRBJ1-2; perhaps TRBD1 as D (5 bases). Trimming took 0 bases from V and 3 from J, leaving 12 bases between them. Germline V gives CDR1 SGDLS, CDR2 YYNGEE. CDR3 length equals 15 residues. This CDR3 is CASSVGTGPYYGYTF. For the CDR3, the DNA is TGTGCCAGCAGCGTAGGAACAGGCCCCTACTATGGCTACACCTTC. Combining the CDR3 with reference TRBV9 and TRBJ1-2 gives the whole variable domain DSGVTQTPKHLITATGQRVTLRCSPRSGDLSVYWYQQSLDQGLQFLIQYYNGEERAKGNILERFSAQQFPDLHSELNLSSLELGDSALYFCASSVGTGPYYGYTFGSGTRLTVV.

The chain employs TRBV27 and TRBJ2-1; 14 nucleotides match TRBD2. CDR1 is MNHEY, CDR2 SMNVEV, per germline (reference sequence). J was trimmed by 6 bases and V by 6 bases; bases with no gene match: 4. This CDR3 has 15 amino acids. CDR3 nucleotides: TGTGCCAGCAGCCCAGGGACTAGCGGGAGCAATGAGCAGTTCTTC. Its translation: CASSPGTSGSNEQFF.

This clone has only one observation. The chain employs TRBV7-3 and TRBJ2-1, with TRBD1 matching over 9 bases. With V trimmed by 5 bases and J by 4 bases, 3 bases remained unmatched. This CDR3 is built from 14 residues. CDR1 is SGHTA, CDR2 FQGTGA, per germline. Written as DNA, the CDR3 is TGTGCCAGCAGCCCCGGGACAGGGTACAATGAGCAGTTCTTC. This codes for CASSPGTGYNEQFF.

DNA for the CDR3: TGTGCCAGTAGTATAGCCTACGGCGGTGATAGCAATCAGCCCCAGCATTTT. This codes for CASSIAYGGDSNQPQHF. The J gene is TRBJ1-5, the V gene TRBV19; D uncertain. Germline CDR1 is LNHDA and CDR2 is SQIVND (reference sequence). The CDR3 length is 17 residues. V lost 1 base, J lost 0 bases, and 13 bases lay in between.

This rearrangement joins TRBV19 to TRBJ2-1; 12 nucleotides align to TRBD2. The CDR3 has 15 residues. Germline CDR1 reads LNHDA; CDR2 reads SQIVND (reference sequence). Trimming cost V 6 bases and J 6 bases; bases outside gene matches: 6. CDR3 sequence reads: CASSTTSGSFNEQFF. CDR3 DNA sequence: TGTGCCAGTAGCACGACTAGCGGGAGTTTCAATGAGCAGTTCTTC.

CDR3 in amino acids: CAWSVGRVAGELFF. The CDR3, as DNA: TGTGCCTGGAGTGTCGGCAGGGTGGCCGGGGAGCTGTTTTTT. The chain carries TRBV30 and TRBJ2-2; maybe TRBD1 (5 bases). The CDR3 is 14 amino acids. The germline V gene has CDR1 GTSNPN and CDR2 SVGIG (reference sequence). V lost 0 bases to trimming and J lost 6 bases, with 11 bases between them.

This clone was recorded once. V usage is TRBV19 and J usage is TRBJ2-1; the match to TRBD1 covers 7 bases. This CDR3 comprises 14 residues. From germline, CDR1 is LNHDA and CDR2 SQIVND (reference sequence). J was trimmed by 6 bases and V by 5 bases; bases with no gene match: 7. The CDR3 sequence: CASSPQGQFNEQFF. CDR3 nucleotide sequence: TGTGCCAGTAGTCCCCAGGGACAGTTCAATGAGCAGTTCTTC.

This chain joins TRBV5-8 and TRBJ1-4, with a weak D call TRBD1 (5 bases). The ends were cut back, 3 bases at V and 3 bases at J, with 15 bases in the middle. CDR3 length: 16 residues. The germline V gene has CDR1 SGHTS and CDR2 YDEGEE. The CDR3 loop is CASSSPLGGSNEKLFF. CDR3 DNA: TGTGCCAGCAGCTCCCCCCTCGGGGGGTCTAATGAAAAACTGTTTTTT.

This rearrangement joins TRBV7-8 to TRBJ2-7; tentative D call: TRBD2 (6 bases). V lost 5 bases, J lost 6 bases, and 8 bases lay in between. This CDR3 contains 11 residues. Germline CDR1 reads SGHVS; CDR2 reads FQNEAQ. The CDR3 DNA follows: TGTGCCAGCAGCGCGGGGCTCGAGCAGTACTTC. Protein: CASSAGLEQYF.

V usage is TRBV27 and J usage is TRBJ1-3; D ambiguous. Trimming took off 6 bases at V and 1 base at J, with 7 bases between the two ends. Germline CDR1 MNHEY, CDR2 SMNVEV (reference sequence). CDR3 length: 13 residues. The CDR3 loop is CASRGHSGNTIYF. The CDR3 DNA follows: TGTGCCAGCAGGGGCCATTCTGGAAACACCATATATTTT.

This chain joins TRBV28 and TRBJ1-5; a possible D gene is TRBD1 (5 bases). V lost 5 bases to trimming and J lost 2 bases, with 13 bases between them. CDR1 is MDHEN and CDR2 is SYDVKM in the germline V gene. The CDR3 totals 15 residues. The CDR3 is CASSRTTGGNQPQHF. CDR3 in DNA: TGTGCCAGCAGTCGAACGACGGGGGGCAATCAGCCCCAGCATTTT.

V is TRBV27 and J is TRBJ1-6; 7 nucleotides align to TRBD1. V shed 6 bases, J shed 13 bases, and the junction held 21 bases outside the gene matches. Germline CDR1 and CDR2: MNHEY and SMNVEV (reference sequence). The CDR3 extends over 17 amino acids. CDR3 sequence reads: CASRPDRRVLNPFPLHF. In nucleotides, the CDR3 is TGTGCCAGCAGACCGGACAGGAGGGTTCTCAACCCTTTTCCCCTCCACTTT.

V usage is TRBV6-1 and J usage is TRBJ1-1, with D perhaps matching TRBD1 (5 bases). The CDR3 is 14 residues long. Germline values: CDR1 MNHNS, CDR2 SASEGT. Between the trimmed V and J ends, which lost 8 bases and 1 base, there was a span of 14 bases. Here the CDR3 DNA reads TGTGCCAGCCGTAGCTCGGGGGGGAACACTGAAGCTTTCTTT. This sequence encodes CASRSSGGNTEAFF.

This rearrangement joins TRBV9 to TRBJ1-3, with D possibly TRBD1 on 5 matching bases. Germline loops: CDR1 SGDLS, CDR2 YYNGEE. The CDR3 sequence is 16 residues long. Trimming pared 0 bases from V and 4 bases from J, leaving 14 bases between. In DNA form, the CDR3 reads TGTGCCAGCAGCGTAGCCTCAGGGATCAACGGAAACACCATATATTTT. Translation: CASSVASGINGNTIYF.